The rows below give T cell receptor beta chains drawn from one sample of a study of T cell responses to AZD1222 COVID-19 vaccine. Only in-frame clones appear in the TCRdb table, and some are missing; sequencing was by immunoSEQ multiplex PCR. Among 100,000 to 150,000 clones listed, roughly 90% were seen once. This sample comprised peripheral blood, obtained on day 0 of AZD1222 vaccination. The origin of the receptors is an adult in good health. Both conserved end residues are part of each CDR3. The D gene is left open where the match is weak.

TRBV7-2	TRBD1	CASSFGQGVGGYTF
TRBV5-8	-	CASSLQVATNEKLFF
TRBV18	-	CASSGRDLGANEKLFF
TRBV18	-	CASSPADTSYEQYF
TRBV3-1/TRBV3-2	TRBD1	CASSPWDRYYEQYF
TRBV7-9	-	CASSLEVLAEAFF
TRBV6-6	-	CASSLGQSLGYGYTF
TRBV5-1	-	CASTGLTAYNEQFF
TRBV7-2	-	CASSLAVGTEKLFF
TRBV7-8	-	CASSLQQQTGLFF
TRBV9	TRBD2	CASSERGNVLNEQFF
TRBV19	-	CASSIGGTDTQYF
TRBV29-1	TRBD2	CSVREAEGYEQYF
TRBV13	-	CASSRRGSRPDMNTEAFF
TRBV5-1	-	CASSLSSTGSAEAFF
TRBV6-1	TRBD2	CASSVLPGLAGVYNEQFF
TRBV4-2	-	CASSQDVGFLGEQYF
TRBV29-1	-	CSVEEGNTIYF
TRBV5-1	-	CASSLGQSNYGYTF
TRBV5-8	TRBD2	CASGEVLAGRDTQYF
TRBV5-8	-	CASSGGPMNTEAFF
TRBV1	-	CTSSQVRAANPVGTQYF
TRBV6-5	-	CASGTGDRQPQHF
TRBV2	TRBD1	CASSAFGQGSTDTQYF
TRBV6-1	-	CASSEQRMGNSPLHF
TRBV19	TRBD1	CAARPGGSTDTQYF
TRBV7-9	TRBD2	CASSPTGTSGREQFF
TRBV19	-	CASTQGMSSGANVLTF
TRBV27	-	CASSPQGGWRRETQYF
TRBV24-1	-	CATRSDRTNTEAFF
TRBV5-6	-	CASSGRLHTEAFF
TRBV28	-	CASSPPRDRGYTF
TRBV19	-	CASRVVANEKLFF